The rows below give T cell receptor beta chains drawn from one sample of a study of blood T cell repertoires in COVID-19. Only in-frame clones appear in the TCRdb table, and some are missing; sequencing was by immunoSEQ multiplex PCR. The sample has 85,000 to 100,000 clones, about 85% seen once; the top ten hold about 24%. Sequenced sample: peripheral blood. These receptors were taken from a human donor in a cohort sampled during active COVID-19. Both conserved end residues are part of each CDR3. The order of the fields is clone size, J gene, V gene, D gene, CDR3 DNA, CDR3 protein. The D gene is left open where the match is weak. Size values are once, few and many counts, or a class for expanded clones, and some rows have none.

clone_size: .; j_call: TRBJ2-5; v_call: TRBV6-6; d_call: .; cdr3_nt: TGTGCCAGCAGTTACTCTCAGGGGAGTGAGACCCAGTACTTC; cdr3_aa: CASSYSQGSETQYF
clone_size: .; j_call: TRBJ2-5; v_call: TRBV25-1; d_call: TRBD1; cdr3_nt: TGTGCCAGCAGTGAAGGGGACAGGGTATTCGAGACCCAGTACTTC; cdr3_aa: CASSEGDRVFETQYF
clone_size: few; j_call: TRBJ2-1; v_call: TRBV7-2; d_call: TRBD1; cdr3_nt: TGTGCCAGCAGCTCCCCTGGACAGGGCAATGAGCAGTTCTTC; cdr3_aa: CASSSPGQGNEQFF
clone_size: .; j_call: TRBJ1-5; v_call: TRBV19; d_call: .; cdr3_nt: TGTGCCAGTAGTCCCCGGCAGGGTCGCGATCAGCCCCAGCATTTT; cdr3_aa: CASSPRQGRDQPQHF
clone_size: .; j_call: TRBJ1-3; v_call: TRBV28; d_call: TRBD1; cdr3_nt: TGTGCCAGCAGCCCTACAGGGGGCGAAAACACCATATATTTT; cdr3_aa: CASSPTGGENTIYF
clone_size: .; j_call: TRBJ2-5; v_call: TRBV29-1; d_call: TRBD1; cdr3_nt: TGCAGCGTTCCCAGGGGGAGCGGTTCTTACCAAGAGACCCAGTACTTC; cdr3_aa: CSVPRGSGSYQETQYF
clone_size: .; j_call: TRBJ2-3; v_call: TRBV19; d_call: .; cdr3_nt: TGTGCCAGTAGTATAGGACTGGGTAACACAGATACGCAGTATTTT; cdr3_aa: CASSIGLGNTDTQYF
clone_size: .; j_call: TRBJ2-3; v_call: TRBV7-9; d_call: .; cdr3_nt: TGTGCCAGCAGCTTAACTAGATCCACTAGCACAGATACGCAGTATTTT; cdr3_aa: CASSLTRSTSTDTQYF
clone_size: .; j_call: TRBJ2-7; v_call: TRBV27; d_call: TRBD2; cdr3_nt: TGTGCCAGCAGTTTGGGACTAGCCCTTGATGAGCAGTACTTC; cdr3_aa: CASSLGLALDEQYF
clone_size: .; j_call: TRBJ1-4; v_call: TRBV15; d_call: TRBD1; cdr3_nt: TGTGCCACCAGCAGTTTTGGACAGGGGGTAGATTCCCTGTTTTTT; cdr3_aa: CATSSFGQGVDSLFF
clone_size: .; j_call: TRBJ2-2; v_call: TRBV27; d_call: .; cdr3_nt: TGTGCCAGCAGTTTATTAGCCGTGAGGGCCGGGGAGCTGTTTTTT; cdr3_aa: CASSLLAVRAGELFF
clone_size: .; j_call: TRBJ1-1; v_call: TRBV5-1; d_call: .; cdr3_nt: TGCGCCAGCAGCTTGGAAACGCTTAGGGGCGCTGAAGCTTTCTTT; cdr3_aa: CASSLETLRGAEAFF
clone_size: .; j_call: TRBJ2-1; v_call: TRBV7-3; d_call: TRBD2; cdr3_nt: TGTGCCAGCAGCTCGCAAGCGGGATTGGGCGATGAGCAGTTCTTC; cdr3_aa: CASSSQAGLGDEQFF
clone_size: .; j_call: TRBJ1-3; v_call: TRBV2; d_call: .; cdr3_nt: TGTGCCAGCAGTACCGACAGGTACGGAAACACCATATATTTT; cdr3_aa: CASSTDRYGNTIYF
clone_size: .; j_call: TRBJ1-2; v_call: TRBV10-3; d_call: .; cdr3_nt: TGTGCCATCAGTGAGACTCTGTATGGCTACACCTTC; cdr3_aa: CAISETLYGYTF
clone_size: .; j_call: TRBJ2-1; v_call: TRBV5-4; d_call: TRBD2; cdr3_nt: TGTGCCAGCAGCCCACCTAGCGGGAGATACAATGAGCAGTTCTTC; cdr3_aa: CASSPPSGRYNEQFF